The 2 T cell receptor beta chains presented below share a single source sample, sequenced in a study of cytomegalovirus exposure and HLA in healthy donors. PCR amplification relied on 60 Vbeta primers (plus 13 Jbeta primers). The table came from immunoSEQ multiplex PCR; TCRdb's copy has only in-frame clones and leaves some out. This sample contains around 100,000 clones. The specimen sequenced was PBMCs. These receptors were obtained from a man aged 25 to 40 in good health and CMV-seronegative.

The CDR3 reads CASSLVTSGPGNTIYF. The CDR3 DNA sequence: TGTGCCAGCAGCTTAGTCACATCAGGTCCTGGAAACACCATATATTTT. The chain couples TRBV7-8 to TRBJ1-3; unclear D gene. Trimming removed 1 base from V and 2 bases from J, with 12 bases in between. The germline V gene encodes CDR1 SGHVS and CDR2 FQNEAQ. This CDR3 comprises 16 residues.

The V and J genes are TRBV5-1 and TRBJ1-3, with D perhaps TRBD1 (6 bases). The J call may be mistaken, given a closer DNA end match to TRBJ2-2. The CDR3 is 15 residues long. Per the germline V gene, CDR1 is SGHRS and CDR2 is YFSETQ. The CDR3 DNA reads TGCGCCAGCAGCCTAAGACAGGCGTCCACCGGGGAGCTGTTTTTT. As protein: CASSLRQASTGELFF.